This section outlines one T cell receptor (beta chain) sequence together with its context. The V and J ends lost 0 bases and 7 bases, in that order; junction bases with no gene match: 3. The CDR3 has 13 residues. CDR1 SGDLS and CDR2 YYNGEE come from the germline V gene. Every isolated RNA sample was fully reverse transcribed, so sequencing captured expressed TCRB transcripts. Clones were sequenced by immunoSEQ multiplex PCR, and TCRdb holds only the in-frame ones, with some missing. This table holds under 450,000 clones, approximately 15% found once. The source of the sample is a study of beta chain features in type 1 diabetes. Study-wide background: There was similarity between patients and healthy donors in age, gender and cell yields. The number of sorted cells examined across all samples was around 99 million.

This sequence was found in a young woman in good health. This chain links TRBV9 with TRBJ1-1; 7 bases map to TRBD1. Source material: naive CD4+ T cells from blood. DNA for the CDR3: TGTGCCAGCAGCGTAGGACAGGGATATGAAGCTTTCTTT. This sequence encodes CASSVGQGYEAFF.